The next 28 T cell receptor beta chains were all read from a single sample in a study of blood T cell repertoires in COVID-19. Repertoires were generated with immunoSEQ multiplex PCR, while TCRdb's copy carries only in-frame clones and drops some. The data show under 350,000 clones, with over 75% seen just once and approximately 12% held by the top ten. Sequenced: peripheral blood. The source of these receptors is a human donor in a cohort sampled during active COVID-19.

This clone is a singleton in its sample. The rearrangement joins TRBV7-3 to TRBJ2-5, with TRBD2 matching 9 bases. Trimming took 3 bases from V and 5 from J; bases not matched to a gene: 4. Germline CDR1 reads SGHTA; CDR2 reads FQGTGA. This CDR3 contains 14 residues. The CDR3 DNA sequence: TGTGCCAGCAGCTTTGGCGGGAGGGCCGAGACCCAGTACTTC. Translation: CASSFGGRAETQYF.

The chain recombines TRBV19 with TRBJ2-4; D unresolved. The CDR3 is 10 residues long. Trimming removed 7 bases from V and 14 bases from J, with 12 bases in between. CDR1 and CDR2 (germline): LNHDA, SQIVND (reference sequence). CDR3 region: CASTPNKKYF. In DNA, the CDR3 is TGTGCCAGTACCCCTAATAAGAAGTACTTC.

The genes are TRBV5-1 and TRBJ2-1, with 7 bases fitting TRBD1. Germline V gives CDR1 SGHRS, CDR2 YFSETQ. With V trimmed by 4 bases and J by 1 base, 8 bases remained unmatched. This CDR3 contains 16 residues. In DNA form, the CDR3 reads TGCGCCAGCAGCAAAGTAAGGGGGCTTTCCTACAATGAGCAGTTCTTC. It specifies CASSKVRGLSYNEQFF. The entire variable domain, with the rest obtained from reference TRBV5-1 and TRBJ2-1, is as follows: KAGVTQTPRYLIKTRGQQVTLSCSPISGHRSVSWYQQTPGQGLQFLFEYFSETQRNKGNFPGRFSGRQFSNSRSEMNVSTLELGDSALYLCASSKVRGLSYNEQFFGPGTRLTVL.

The V gene is TRBV7-2, the J gene TRBJ2-7; TRBD2 agrees at 8 bases. The germline CDR1 and CDR2 sequences are SGHTA and FQGNSA. The length of the CDR3 is 15 residues. The V gene end was trimmed by 0 bases and the J gene end by 4 bases; junction bases not matched to a gene: 5. DNA of the CDR3: TGTGCCAGCAGCTTAGCCAGCGGGAGTCAATACGAGCAGTACTTC. The encoded protein is CASSLASGSQYEQYF.

This chain links TRBV3-1 (or the pseudogene TRBV3-2) with TRBJ2-1; 8 bases match TRBD2. Germline V gene sequence: CDR1 LGHDT, CDR2 YNNKEL (reference sequence). This CDR3 is built from 14 residues. The J segment lost 6 bases and the V segment lost 5 bases, leaving 6 bases of the junction unmatched. The CDR3: CASSTRTSSNEQFF. In DNA, the CDR3 is TGTGCCAGCAGCACCCGGACTAGCTCCAATGAGCAGTTCTTC.

The chain is built from TRBV4-2 and TRBJ2-3; weak D call: TRBD2 (6 bases). Trimming stripped 0 bases from V and 4 bases from J, with 11 bases between. The CDR3 has 15 amino acids. Germline CDR1 LGHNA, CDR2 YNFKEQ. The CDR3 region is CASSQEGREADTQYF. The CDR3 coding sequence is TGTGCCAGCAGCCAAGAAGGCAGGGAGGCAGATACGCAGTATTTT.

The chain links TRBV12-5 to TRBJ2-1, with 7 bases identical to TRBD2. Germline CDR1 and CDR2: LGHNT and FRNRAP. The ends lost 3 bases at V and 9 bases at J; junction bases unmatched: 8. This CDR3 has 14 residues. The CDR3 DNA is TGTGCTAGTGGTTTTGGGGGGGTTGAGGGTGAGCAGTTCTTC. Its protein is CASGFGGVEGEQFF.

The chain is built from TRBV5-1 and TRBJ2-5, with 11 bases fitting TRBD2. This CDR3 has 14 amino acids. The junction had 7 bases not matched to a gene; V was cut back by 8 bases and J by 4 bases. The germline CDR1 and CDR2 sequences are SGHRS and YFSETQ. The CDR3 nucleotides read TGCGCCAGTACGACTAGCGGGACCCGAGAGACCCAGTACTTC. Translating gives CASTTSGTRETQYF. The entire variable domain, with the rest obtained from reference TRBV5-1 and TRBJ2-5, is as follows: KAGVTQTPRYLIKTRGQQVTLSCSPISGHRSVSWYQQTPGQGLQFLFEYFSETQRNKGNFPGRFSGRQFSNSRSEMNVSTLELGDSALYLCASTTSGTRETQYFGPGTRLLVL.

The chain carries TRBV7-2 and TRBJ2-3; D is uncertain. V dropped 0 bases and J dropped 5 bases, with 9 bases sitting between them. The germline gives CDR1 SGHTA, CDR2 FQGNSA. This CDR3 is built from 14 residues. Here the CDR3 DNA reads TGTGCCAGCAGCTTAGCTCTCGCGATAGATACGCAGTATTTT. It encodes CASSLALAIDTQYF.

The rearrangement uses TRBV28 and TRBJ2-3; 12 bases align to TRBD2. The CDR3 loop spans 14 amino acids. V lost 7 bases and J lost 2; bases outside the gene matches: 1. Germline V gene lookup returns CDR1 MDHEN and CDR2 SYDVKM. The CDR3 DNA reads as TGTGCCAGCACTAGCGGGAGGGCCACAGATACGCAGTATTTT. As protein: CASTSGRATDTQYF.

A remark on this clone: The junction departs from germline at one end; a sequencing error may be responsible. The chain carries TRBV5-1 and TRBJ2-5; the match to TRBD1 covers 12 bases. Germline CDR1 SGHRS, CDR2 YFSETQ. The CDR3 has 15 amino acids. The CDR3: CASSSAGTGGEIQYF. The CDR3 nucleotides are TGCGCCAGCAGCTCGGCGGGGACAGGGGGCGAGATCCAGTACTTC.

The J gene is TRBJ2-1, the V gene TRBV9; D is possibly TRBD2 (6 bases). V gave up 4 bases and J gave up 9 bases, with 20 bases separating them. This CDR3 contains 15 residues. The V gene's germline CDR1 is SGDLS and CDR2 YYNGEE. The CDR3 reads CASSPRDSNAPEQFF. Written as DNA, the CDR3 is TGTGCCAGCAGCCCCCGGGACTCAAATGCCCCTGAGCAGTTCTTC.

The V call is TRBV3-1 (or the pseudogene TRBV3-2), the J call TRBJ2-1; no firm D call. Trimming removed 4 bases at V and 5 bases at J, with 3 bases between. Germline V gene data show CDR1 as LGHDT and CDR2 as YNNKEL (reference sequence). This CDR3 has 11 amino acids. DNA for the CDR3: TGTGCCAGCAGCCTCGACAATGAGCAGTTCTTC. As protein: CASSLDNEQFF.

The chain recombines TRBV28 with TRBJ2-7; a possible D gene is TRBD2 (6 bases). The V gene lost 10 bases and the J gene lost 1 base, with 11 bases spanning the gap. Germline CDR1 reads MDHEN; CDR2 reads SYDVKM. CDR3 size: 12 residues. The CDR3 reads CAISEGSYEQYF. Here the CDR3 DNA reads TGTGCCATTTCGGAGGGGTCCTACGAGCAGTACTTC.

The chain joins TRBV4-2 to TRBJ2-3; 10 positions match TRBD2. Germline V lookup: CDR1 LGHNA, CDR2 YNFKEQ. V gave up 1 base and J gave up 2 bases; unmatched junction bases: 3. The CDR3 length is 16 residues. CDR3 residues: CASSQVLAGDTDTQYF. As DNA, the CDR3 is TGTGCCAGCAGCCAAGTGCTAGCGGGGGACACAGATACGCAGTATTTT.

As concerns this clone: The sample has other DNA sequences that encode this CDR3 too. This chain links TRBV18 with TRBJ2-7; TRBD1 matches at 12 bases. The V gene end was trimmed by 3 bases and the J gene end by 4 bases; junction bases not matched to a gene: 4. The CDR3 covers 15 residues. The germline CDR1 and CDR2 sequences are KGHSH and LQKENI. The CDR3 bases are TGTGCCAGCTCACCCCCGGGACAGGGGGCTTACGAGCAGTACTTC. It is translated as CASSPPGQGAYEQYF.

This chain connects TRBV19 to TRBJ2-2; D unresolved. CDR1 and CDR2 (germline): LNHDA, SQIVND (reference sequence). The CDR3 is 14 residues long. V lost 5 bases to trimming and J lost 3 bases, with 10 bases between them. The CDR3 here is CASSAVPHTGELFF. CDR3 nucleotide sequence: TGTGCCAGTAGTGCGGTCCCCCACACCGGGGAGCTGTTTTTT.

The rearrangement uses TRBV4-1 and TRBJ2-1; TRBD2 matches at 15 bases. V lost 1 base and J lost 8; bases outside the gene matches: 6. Germline V lookup: CDR1 MGHRA, CDR2 YSYEKL. The length of the CDR3 is 17 residues. CDR3 in DNA: TGCGCCAGCAGCCAAGTGGTGGGACTAGCGGGAGGTTATGAGCAGTTCTTC. This sequence encodes CASSQVVGLAGGYEQFF.

This clone was counted a single time. In nucleotides, the CDR3 is TGCGCCAGCAGCCAAGAAGGGGGACTAGCGGGATCGAGGTACGAGCAGTACTTC. Its translation is CASSQEGGLAGSRYEQYF. The genes are TRBV4-1 and TRBJ2-7, with 13 bases that match TRBD2. Germline CDR1 and CDR2: MGHRA and YSYEKL. The CDR3 spans 18 residues. V lost 0 bases to trimming and J lost 4 bases; unmatched junction nucleotides: 9.

This rearrangement joins TRBV5-1 to TRBJ1-1; D is undetermined. The CDR3 totals 15 residues. The germline V and J ends were trimmed by 1 base and 1 base, with 11 bases remaining between them. CDR1 and CDR2 (germline): SGHRS, YFSETQ. The CDR3 bases are TGCGCCAGCAGCTTGCATGTGGCCTCGAACACTGAAGCTTTCTTT. Translated, it gives CASSLHVASNTEAFF.

A single count supports this clone. The gene calls are TRBV19 and TRBJ1-6, with TRBD1 matching 8 bases. J gave up 7 bases and V 6 bases, and 11 bases lay outside the gene matches. The CDR3 spans 16 residues. The V gene's germline CDR1 is LNHDA and CDR2 SQIVND (reference sequence). The CDR3 here is CASRSDTGQANSPLHF. The DNA for the CDR3 is TGTGCCAGTAGATCGGATACGGGACAGGCCAATTCACCCCTCCACTTT.

The chain uses TRBV18 and TRBJ1-3; D is uncertain. The CDR3 has 15 amino acids. Trimming left V 0 bases short and J 0 bases short, with 6 bases between. Germline V CDR1 and CDR2: KGHSH, LQKENI. For the CDR3, the DNA is TGTGCCAGCTCACCACCAATGGCCTCTGGAAACACCATATATTTT. Translated, it gives CASSPPMASGNTIYF.

This clone was detected only a few times. The chain couples TRBV11-3 to TRBJ2-2; unclear D gene. Germline values: CDR1 SGHNT, CDR2 YENEEA. The CDR3 loop spans 13 amino acids. The V end was cut by 5 bases, the J end by 2 bases, with 6 bases between. CDR3 DNA sequence: TGTGCCAGCAGCGCGGTTAACACCGGGGAGCTGTTTTTT. Its protein product is CASSAVNTGELFF.

This chain links TRBV19 with TRBJ2-7, with 7 bases aligning to TRBD1. CDR1 is LNHDA, CDR2 SQIVND, per germline (reference sequence). The CDR3 covers 13 residues. V lost 4 bases to trimming and J lost 7 bases; unmatched junction nucleotides: 7. CDR3 coding DNA: TGTGCCAGTAGTAACTACCGGGACAGAGAGCAGTACTTC. This sequence encodes CASSNYRDREQYF.

As regards this clone: Other DNA sequences in this sample translate to the same CDR3. The rearrangement links TRBV5-6 to TRBJ2-7; D remains unclear. This CDR3 has 13 amino acids. Looked up from germline, CDR1 is SGHDT and CDR2 is YYEEEE. Trimming shortened V by 4 bases and J by 1 base, and 9 bases separated the two germline ends. For the CDR3, the DNA is TGTGCCAGCAGCCTAACCGGGTCCTACGAGCAGTACTTC. Translated: CASSLTGSYEQYF.

The V gene is TRBV6-5, the J gene TRBJ1-5; TRBD1 matches at 7 bases. The CDR3 length is 14 residues. The germline gives CDR1 MNHEY, CDR2 SVGAGI. V trimming: 5 bases; J trimming: 2 bases; junction bases outside the gene matches: 3. Written as DNA, the CDR3 is TGTGCCAGCAGTAGACAGGGTGGCAATCAGCCCCAGCATTTT. Translating it yields CASSRQGGNQPQHF.

The rearrangement links TRBV3-1 (or the pseudogene TRBV3-2) to TRBJ2-7, with D possibly being TRBD2 (6 bases). V was clipped by 1 base and J by 2 bases, with 9 bases between them. Germline V gene data show CDR1 as LGHDT and CDR2 as YNNKEL (reference sequence). This CDR3 has 14 residues. The CDR3 DNA sequence: TGTGCCAGCAGCCAAGTTGCGGGGCCCTACGAGCAGTACTTC. It specifies CASSQVAGPYEQYF.

This chain joins TRBV7-2 and TRBJ2-5, with TRBD2 matching over 11 bases. The CDR3 sequence is 15 residues long. Germline CDR1 reads SGHTA; CDR2 reads FQGNSA. V trimming: 6 bases; J trimming: 5 bases; junction bases outside the gene matches: 8. The CDR3 here is CASSTSGRSGETQYF. The CDR3 DNA is TGTGCCAGCAGTACTAGCGGGAGAAGTGGGGAGACCCAGTACTTC.